The source of this T cell receptor beta chain is a study of follicular helper T cells after annual influenza vaccination. The overall study: For some subjects, blood spans the 2013-2014, 2014-2015 and 2015-2016 annual vaccinations.

Time point described: 2013-2014 season, 7 days after vaccination. Donors were community-dwelling with no influenza vaccine in the prior 6 months. Germline loops: CDR1 MNHNY, CDR2 SVGAGI (reference sequence). The CDR3 has 13 residues. V shed 7 bases and J shed 6 bases, with 13 bases lying between them. Assay used: immunoSEQ multiplex PCR; TCRdb lists only in-frame clones, some missing. In the table there are approximately 10,000 clones, about 80% of which are singletons. This clone was counted only a few times. Sequenced material: CXCR5- memory CD4+ T cells sorted from blood, taken 7 days after influenza vaccination. The receptor was derived from an adult who received the influenza vaccine. The V and J genes are TRBV6-6 and TRBJ1-5, with no clear D. The DNA for the CDR3 is TGTGCCAGCACTGGGGATAAGGGTCAGCCCCAGCATTTT. Translation gives CASTGDKGQPQHF.